This T cell receptor (beta chain) was captured in a study of blood T cell repertoires in COVID-19. Study-wide context: The samples span acute and convalescent COVID-19 from the United States, Italy and Spain. PBMCs, B-cell-depleted T cells, or T cells were the source of the cDNA or gDNA that made up the material.

Unmatched junction bases numbered 11, after V lost 5 bases and J lost 2 bases. The CDR3 loop spans 17 amino acids. Germline V CDR1 and CDR2: LNHDA, SQIVND (reference sequence). In the authors' workflow: It was from reference gene primer amplification that nucleated cell counts were estimated. Libraries were prepared by immunoSEQ multiplex PCR; TCRdb keeps only in-frame clonotypes and omits some of them. Clonal size and the V and J genes are those of that table, whereas D and trimming came from the DNA. The sample consists of about 88,000 clones, more than 90% of them appearing once. The clonotype was recovered from a man in his fifties or sixties with acute or convalescent COVID-19. This chain joins TRBV19 and TRBJ2-2; 7 nucleotides line up with TRBD1. The sequenced sample consisted of peripheral blood. The CDR3 loop reads CASSPIPGQINTGELFF. The CDR3 region has the DNA TGTGCCAGTAGTCCGATACCGGGACAGATAAACACCGGGGAGCTGTTTTTT.